This T cell receptor beta chain was profiled in a study of patients and donors after allogeneic stem cell transplantation. TCRdb re-derived calls from the RT-PCR reads in MiXCR, one entry per CDR3 protein. Of approximately 160,000 distinct CDR3 sequences detected, over 25% appear once; the ten largest clones hold approximately 3%. From germline, CDR1 is SGHRS and CDR2 YFSETQ. The CDR3 is made up of 13 amino acids. The V segment lost 4 bases and the J segment 3 bases; nucleotides outside the gene matches: 3. The TCR comes from a human donor who was either an allogeneic HSCT recipient or a stem cell or donor lymphocyte infusion donor (not recorded which). It is not recorded whose cells these are; they may come from a transplant donor. What was sequenced was blood, either unsorted or a sorted T cell fraction (not recorded which). The chain is built from TRBV5-1 and TRBJ2-7, with 8 bases that match TRBD1. The CDR3 DNA reads as TGCGCCAGCAGCAAGGGACAGGACTACGAGCAGTACTTC. This codes for CASSKGQDYEQYF.